The 20 T cell receptor beta chains listed next were all sequenced from one sample in a study of OX40 agonist ivuxolimab in advanced cancers. The method was the immunoSEQ multiplex PCR assay. The source is immuneACCESS, and TCRdb retained only in-frame sequences with V and J called. Part of the clones is not carried over; for the studies checked, unresolved V genes explain less than half of this, and the remainder is unexplained. The sample includes approximately 81,000 clones, with more than 85% observed a single time. Over 11% of the sample rests with the top ten. The source was CD4+ or CD8+ T cells sorted from blood, collected in a trial of the OX40 agonist ivuxolimab. The receptors here all came from an adult with an advanced solid tumor such as melanoma, head and neck, liver or kidney cancer.

V is TRBV19 and J is TRBJ2-7; D possibly corresponds to TRBD1 (6 bases). The germline CDR1 and CDR2 sequences are LNHDA and SQIVND (reference sequence). Trimming removed 6 bases at V and 1 base at J, with 10 bases between. CDR3 length equals 13 residues. CDR3 region: CASSPDRSYEQYF. CDR3 nucleotide sequence: TGTGCCAGTAGCCCGGACAGATCCTACGAGCAGTACTTC.

The chain combines TRBV13 with TRBJ1-1, with D tentatively TRBD1 (6 bases). The germline CDR1 and CDR2 sequences are PRHDT and FYEKMQ (reference sequence). Trimming left V 5 bases short and J 7 bases short, with 11 bases between. The CDR3 contains 12 residues. In DNA form, the CDR3 reads TGTGCCAGCAGCCCTCGGGGGCTTGAAGCTTTCTTT. This codes for CASSPRGLEAFF. Based on the CDR3 plus reference TRBV13 and TRBJ1-1, the full variable domain is AAGVIQSPRHLIKEKRETATLKCYPIPRHDTVYWYQQGPGQDPQFLISFYEKMQSDKGSIPDRFSAQQFSDYHSELNMSSLELGDSALYFCASSPRGLEAFFGQGTRLTVV.

The V gene is TRBV7-3, the J gene TRBJ2-7; D is perhaps TRBD2 (6 bases). Germline V gene lookup returns CDR1 SGHTA and CDR2 FQGTGA. V was cut by 3 bases and J by 4 bases, with 22 bases left in between. This CDR3 is 17 amino acids long. CDR3 nucleotide sequence: TGTGCCAGCAGCTTGAGCTCCGGGCCGGGGGTTAATTACGAGCAGTACTTC. Its translation: CASSLSSGPGVNYEQYF.

This chain joins TRBV5-6 and TRBJ2-7; D remains ambiguous. CDR3 size: 14 residues. The germline CDR1 and CDR2 sequences are SGHDT and YYEEEE. Trimming shortened V by 0 bases and J by 2 bases, and 9 bases separated the two germline ends. The DNA for the CDR3 is TGTGCCAGCAGCTTGGGTATGGTAGCCTACGAGCAGTACTTC. Translation: CASSLGMVAYEQYF. The whole variable domain, remainder taken from reference TRBV5-6 and TRBJ2-7, is DAGVTQSPTHLIKTRGQQVTLRCSPKSGHDTVSWYQQALGQGPQFIFQYYEEEERQRGNFPDRFSGHQFPNYSSELNVNALLLGDSALYLCASSLGMVAYEQYFGPGTRLTVT.

This clone was detected once. The rearrangement uses TRBV7-3 and TRBJ2-2, with TRBD2 matching 11 bases. This CDR3 spans 19 amino acids. The germline V gene has CDR1 SGHTA and CDR2 FQGTGA. V lost 5 bases and J lost 5; bases outside the gene matches: 16. For the CDR3, the DNA is TGTGCCAGCAGCCCTAGTATATCACTAGCGGGAGAAAGGACCGGGGAGCTGTTTTTT. Protein: CASSPSISLAGERTGELFF.

This rearrangement joins TRBV7-8 to TRBJ2-7; the D gene could be TRBD1 or TRBD2 (6 bases each). Trimming stripped 5 bases from V and 9 bases from J, with 23 bases between. This CDR3 is built from 15 residues. The V gene's germline CDR1 is SGHVS and CDR2 FQNEAQ. The CDR3 reads CASSAGGTQQGGQYF. CDR3 nucleotides: TGTGCCAGCAGCGCCGGAGGGACACAACAAGGTGGGCAGTACTTC.

This chain uses TRBV9 with TRBJ1-5; tentatively, D is TRBD1 (6 bases). Germline V gene data show CDR1 as SGDLS and CDR2 as YYNGEE. The germline V and J ends were trimmed by 2 bases and 0 bases, with 18 bases remaining between them. The CDR3 sequence is 18 residues long. CDR3 protein: CASSVGGKGPDSNQPQHF. CDR3 coding DNA: TGTGCCAGCAGCGTTGGGGGCAAGGGGCCAGATAGCAATCAGCCCCAGCATTTT.

The V call is TRBV7-6, the J call TRBJ2-2; perhaps TRBD2 as D (5 bases). Germline assignment: CDR1 SGHVS and CDR2 FNYEAQ. V lost 5 bases, J lost 2 bases, and 12 bases lay in between. The CDR3 is 15 amino acids. Here the CDR3 DNA reads TGTGCCAGCAGCCTTACCGGGGTCAACACCGGGGAGCTGTTTTTT. It translates to CASSLTGVNTGELFF.

The chain recombines TRBV6-5 with TRBJ1-1; tentatively, D is TRBD1 (5 bases). The CDR3 consists of 14 residues. Trimming pared 2 bases from V and 5 bases from J, leaving 12 bases between. Germline assignment: CDR1 MNHEY and CDR2 SVGAGI. The CDR3 nucleotides read TGTGCCAGCAGTTACCGGGGCGATGGGACTGAAGCTTTCTTT. It yields the protein CASSYRGDGTEAFF.

The chain has TRBV27 and TRBJ2-7, with no clear D. Trimming took off 4 bases at V and 9 bases at J, with 16 bases between the two ends. There are 13 residues in the CDR3. Germline V CDR1 and CDR2: MNHEY, SMNVEV (reference sequence). CDR3 nucleotides: TGTGCCAGCAGTTCCTTCGGAAGCAATCGGCAGTACTTC. Its translation is CASSSFGSNRQYF.

The V call is TRBV27, the J call TRBJ1-6; the D is unclear. The germline CDR1 and CDR2 sequences are MNHEY and SMNVEV (reference sequence). The ends were cut back, 3 bases at V and 7 bases at J, with 16 bases in the middle. The length of the CDR3 is 16 residues. CDR3 loop: CASSFVAGWKNSPLHF. DNA of the CDR3: TGTGCCAGCAGTTTTGTGGCGGGGTGGAAGAATTCACCCCTCCACTTT.

The chain recombines TRBV7-9 with TRBJ2-7; no clear D gene. Germline CDR1 is SEHNR and CDR2 is FQNEAQ (reference sequence). CDR3 length: 12 residues. Trimming cost V 8 bases and J 0 bases, with 8 bases left between them. The CDR3: CASSDPSYEQYF. DNA of the CDR3: TGTGCCAGCTCCGACCCCTCCTACGAGCAGTACTTC. Full variable domain (missing parts from reference TRBV7-9 and TRBJ2-7): DTGVSQNPRHKITKRGQNVTFRCDPISEHNRLYWYRQTLGQGPEFLTYFQNEAQLEKSRLLSDRFSAERPKGSFSTLEIQRTEQGDSAMYLCASSDPSYEQYFGPGTRLTVT.

Notes on this clone: The limits of the CDR3 on the DNA are not certain, so only TCRdb's listed CDR3 is given. The rearrangement joins TRBV21-1 to TRBJ1-6. TRBV21-1 is a pseudogene segment. The CDR3 spans 16 amino acids, including both terminal residues. The CDR3 spells CASSKVGGGAHSPLHF.

With respect to this clone: This CDR3 fails to terminate in the conserved phenylalanine or tryptophan, so it likely reflects a read error. The rearrangement links TRBV4-2 to TRBJ1-2, with a possible D match to TRBD1 (6 bases). This CDR3 is 17 amino acids long. Trimming stripped 0 bases from V and 5 bases from J, with 19 bases between. The germline CDR1 and CDR2 sequences are LGHNA and YNFKEQ. The CDR3 here is CASSQEPRSGRGYGYTL. The CDR3 nucleotides read TGTGCCAGCAGCCAAGAGCCGAGGAGCGGCAGGGGATATGGCTACACCCTC.

The chain is built from TRBV19 and TRBJ2-7, with a tentative D call TRBD1 (7 bases). Per the germline V gene, CDR1 is LNHDA and CDR2 is SQIVND (reference sequence). The CDR3 runs 14 residues. Trimming left V 5 bases short and J 4 bases short, with 15 bases between. The CDR3 sequence is CASSLETGRYEQYF. The CDR3, as DNA: TGTGCCAGTAGTCTGGAGACAGGGAGGTACGAGCAGTACTTC. The full variable domain, its missing parts supplied by reference TRBV19 and TRBJ2-7, is DGGITQSPKYLFRKEGQNVTLSCEQNLNHDAMYWYRQDPGQGLRLIYYSQIVNDFQKGDIAEGYSVSREKKESFPLTVTSAQKNPTAFYLCASSLETGRYEQYFGPGTRLTVT.

V is TRBV27 and J is TRBJ2-1; 7 nucleotides agree with TRBD1. Per germline, CDR1 MNHEY and CDR2 SMNVEV (reference sequence). The CDR3 is made up of 13 amino acids. V gave up 6 bases and J gave up 6 bases; unmatched junction bases: 5. CDR3 region: CASSRTGANEQFF. The DNA for the CDR3 is TGTGCCAGCAGCCGGACAGGCGCCAATGAGCAGTTCTTC.

This clone was found once. V usage is TRBV27 and J usage is TRBJ2-5, with 10 bases identical to TRBD1. CDR3 size: 14 residues. V gave up 4 bases and J gave up 4 bases; unmatched junction bases: 3. Germline values: CDR1 MNHEY, CDR2 SMNVEV (reference sequence). The CDR3 DNA is TGTGCCAGCAGTTCTGGGACAGGGGTAGAGACCCAGTACTTC. As protein: CASSSGTGVETQYF.

This chain links TRBV9 with TRBJ2-3; 10 bases are shared with TRBD2. Germline trimming cut 3 bases from V and 0 bases from J; bases unmatched to any gene: 10. The germline V gene has CDR1 SGDLS and CDR2 YYNGEE. CDR3 length equals 18 residues. The CDR3 here is CASSARGLARTSTDTQYF. The CDR3 nucleotides read TGTGCCAGCAGCGCCCGGGGACTAGCGCGAACTAGCACAGATACGCAGTATTTT.

The gene calls are TRBV11-2 and TRBJ2-3; the D is unclear. The CDR3 is made up of 13 amino acids. Germline-derived CDR1 and CDR2 are SGHAT and FQNNGV. Deletions cut 11 bases from V and 3 bases from J, with 15 bases between. The CDR3: CAAAPGATDTQYF. The CDR3 DNA is TGTGCCGCAGCCCCCGGCGCGACAGATACGCAGTATTTT. The variable domain in full, completed from reference TRBV11-2 and TRBJ2-3, reads EAGVAQSPRYKIIEKRQSVAFWCNPISGHATLYWYQQILGQGPKLLIQFQNNGVVDDSQLPKDRFSAERLKGVDSTLKIQPAKLEDSAVYLCAAAPGATDTQYFGPGTRLTVL.

The chain joins TRBV6-4 to TRBJ2-1; TRBD2 matches 8 bases. Germline values: CDR1 MRHNA, CDR2 SNTAGT. The trim removed 5 bases at V and 2 bases at J, leaving 11 bases unmatched. The CDR3 extends over 17 amino acids. Here the CDR3 DNA reads TGTGCCAGCAGTCCCTACAGCGGGAGTGGAGCCTACAATGAGCAGTTCTTC. Amino acids: CASSPYSGSGAYNEQFF.